Shown below are 7 T cell receptor beta chains from a single sample sequenced in a study of blood T cells in healthy people across ages. For the second PCR, which ran for roughly 7 to 11 cycles, a sample-barcoded 5' primer and a J-beta primer mix were used. TCRdb reprocessed the 5' RACE reads with MiXCR, giving one entry per CDR3 protein. Of around 1,000,000 distinct CDR3 sequences detected, roughly two fifths appear once; the ten largest clones hold under 15%. Sequencing input: blood. These receptors came from a man aged 18 to 29 in good health.

For this clonotype: Just one base apart from a much larger clone, this may be a read error. For the CDR3, the DNA is TGTGCCAGCAGCTTCAGCCGGGGGGGCACAGATACGCAGTATTTT. Translating it yields CASSFSRGGTDTQYF. The rearrangement uses TRBV11-1 and TRBJ2-3; TRBD2 agrees at 7 bases. Per germline, CDR1 SGHAT and CDR2 FQDESV (reference sequence). The CDR3 has 15 amino acids. Trimming removed 3 bases from V and 1 base from J; junction bases left unmatched: 4.

The rearrangement joins TRBV20-1 to TRBJ1-1, with no clear D. Germline V gene sequence: CDR1 DFQATT, CDR2 SNEGSKA (reference sequence). CDR3 size: 13 residues. V was clipped by 0 bases and J by 3 bases, with 8 bases between them. In DNA, the CDR3 is TGCAGTGCTAGAGAGGCGAGGCACACTGAAGCTTTCTTT. Translation gives CSAREARHTEAFF.

This clonotype was detected many times. The CDR3 DNA reads TGTGCCAGCAGACTCAACAGTAGCACGCAGTATTTT. Its protein is CASRLNSSTQYF. J is TRBJ2-3 and V is TRBV11-1; D unclear. The V and J ends lost 6 bases and 9 bases respectively, with 13 bases between them. Germline CDR1 and CDR2: SGHAT and FQDESV (reference sequence). This CDR3 spans 12 amino acids.

The rearrangement links TRBV12-3 or TRBV12-4 to TRBJ2-2; 8 bases are shared with TRBD2. The CDR3 has 16 residues. V lost 5 bases to trimming and J lost 0 bases; unmatched junction nucleotides: 5. CDR3 sequence: CASSLGGAPNTGELFF. CDR3 nucleotide sequence: TGTGCCAGCAGTCTCGGGGGGGCCCCGAACACCGGGGAGCTGTTTTTT.

The chain is built from TRBV5-1 and TRBJ1-2; D unclear. Per the germline V gene, CDR1 is SGHRS and CDR2 is YFSETQ. The CDR3 sequence is 14 residues long. The germline V and J ends were trimmed by 0 bases and 2 bases, with 8 bases remaining between them. The CDR3 region has the DNA TGCGCCAGCAGCTTGGGGCCCCTAAACTATGGCTACACCTTC. Translating it yields CASSLGPLNYGYTF.

J is TRBJ2-2 and V is TRBV7-6, with D possibly called TRBD1 or TRBD2 (5 bases each). CDR1 SGHVS and CDR2 FNYEAQ come from the germline V gene. This CDR3 has 16 amino acids. V lost 11 bases to trimming and J lost 0 bases, with 19 bases between them. CDR3 DNA sequence: TGTGCCGGCTCCCGTGAGGGACCTACGAACACCGGGGAGCTGTTTTTT. Translation gives CAGSREGPTNTGELFF.

V and J are TRBV20-1 and TRBJ2-5; possibly TRBD2 for D (5 bases). This CDR3 comprises 13 residues. CDR1 is DFQATT, CDR2 SNEGSKA, per germline (reference sequence). V lost 3 bases, J lost 0 bases, and 8 bases lay in between. The CDR3 loop reads CSARRVNQETQYF. The CDR3 nucleotides read TGCAGTGCTAGGCGGGTAAACCAAGAGACCCAGTACTTC.